A single sample is the source of the 25 T cell receptor beta chains below, sequenced in a study of blood T cells in healthy people across ages. A second PCR, run for about 7 to 11 cycles, used a sample-barcoded 5' primer plus a J-beta primer mix. From the 5' RACE reads, TCRdb called clonotypes with MiXCR, one entry per CDR3 protein. The table records some 1.5 million distinct CDR3 sequences, 28% of them present only once. What was sequenced was blood. These receptors were taken from a woman younger than 45 in good health.

The sample holds one count of this clonotype. The rearrangement links TRBV6-6 to TRBJ2-3, with D perhaps matching TRBD2 (6 bases). The CDR3 contains 14 residues. Trimming shortened V by 6 bases and J by 8 bases, and 18 bases separated the two germline ends. Germline V gene lookup returns CDR1 MNHNY and CDR2 SVGAGI (reference sequence). CDR3 residues: CASSPRERGRTQYF. The CDR3 coding sequence is TGTGCCAGCAGCCCCCGGGAGCGCGGACGTACGCAGTATTTT.

This clonotype was found a few times. The rearrangement joins TRBV24-1 to TRBJ2-1; TRBD2 agrees at 15 bases. V lost 4 bases, J lost 10 bases, and 7 bases stayed unmatched. Germline CDR1 is KGHDR and CDR2 is SFDVKD. This CDR3 has 16 amino acids. CDR3 residues: CATSDRTSGGAEEQFF. CDR3 sequence (DNA): TGTGCCACCAGTGACCGGACTAGCGGGGGGGCGGAAGAGCAGTTCTTC.

The chain recombines TRBV20-1 with TRBJ2-1; D call uncertain. Germline lookup yields CDR1 DFQATT and CDR2 SNEGSKA (reference sequence). The CDR3 runs to 14 residues. V lost 4 bases and J 0 bases, leaving 10 bases between the germline ends. CDR3 loop: CSATRRISYNEQFF. The DNA for the CDR3 is TGCAGTGCTACTAGACGGATCTCCTACAATGAGCAGTTCTTC.

The chain has TRBV28 and TRBJ2-5; TRBD2 aligns across 7 bases. The J call is in doubt because the DNA end fits TRBJ2-7 better. This CDR3 spans 15 amino acids. Germline-derived CDR1 and CDR2 are MDHEN and SYDVKM. The CDR3 reads CASTPGGTGPYEQYF. The CDR3 DNA reads as TGTGCCAGCACCCCCGGGGGGACTGGCCCCTACGAGCAGTACTTC.

This clonotype has just one count. The CDR3 ends on some other residue instead of the conserved phenylalanine or tryptophan, so this is likely a read error. V usage is TRBV6-5 and J usage is TRBJ2-2; D remains ambiguous. The germline V gene encodes CDR1 MNHEY and CDR2 SVGAGI. The CDR3 spans 14 residues. Trimming cost V 0 bases and J 6 bases, with 8 bases left between them. The CDR3 DNA reads as TGTGCCAGCAGTTACTCGAGGTCTTCCGGGGAGCTGTTTTTG. Translated: CASSYSRSSGELFL.

The chain couples TRBV24-1 to TRBJ2-3; 9 nucleotides line up with TRBD2. The trim removed 4 bases at V and 4 bases at J, leaving 5 bases unmatched. Germline V CDR1 and CDR2: KGHDR, SFDVKD. This CDR3 contains 15 residues. The CDR3 DNA reads as TGTGCCACCAGTGACCGTAGCGGGAGCCCAGATACGCAGTATTTT. Protein sequence: CATSDRSGSPDTQYF.

This clonotype was observed a few times. The chain is built from TRBV6-6 and TRBJ1-2; D possibly corresponds to TRBD1 (6 bases). V shed 6 bases and J shed 5 bases, with 19 bases lying between them. The CDR3 has 15 residues. The germline CDR1 and CDR2 sequences are MNHNY and SVGAGI (reference sequence). CDR3 residues: CASSPSPTGLYGYTF. In nucleotides, the CDR3 is TGTGCCAGCAGCCCCTCACCTACAGGGCTGTATGGCTACACCTTC.

This chain links TRBV20-1 with TRBJ2-7; D remains ambiguous. The J call may be incorrect, as the DNA end agrees better with TRBJ2-5. Germline CDR1 reads DFQATT; CDR2 reads SNEGSKA (reference sequence). The CDR3 runs 14 residues. In nucleotides, the CDR3 is TGCAGTGCTAGAAACCCTTCGGCTCTGGAGACCCAGTACTTC. It is translated as CSARNPSALETQYF.

The count of this clonotype is one. The chain recombines TRBV6-6 with TRBJ1-1; 8 bases are a match to TRBD1. The germline gives CDR1 MNHNY, CDR2 SVGAGI (reference sequence). The V segment lost 8 bases and the J segment 0 bases; nucleotides outside the gene matches: 5. This CDR3 spans 14 amino acids. The chain's CDR3 is CASDQGALNTEAFF. CDR3 sequence (DNA): TGTGCCAGCGATCAGGGGGCGTTGAACACTGAAGCTTTCTTT.

This clonotype was seen ten or more times. The chain carries TRBV7-6 and TRBJ2-1, with 14 bases lining up with TRBD2. CDR1 is SGHVS and CDR2 is FNYEAQ in the germline V gene. The CDR3 is 16 residues long. Trimming removed 4 bases from V and 8 bases from J; junction bases left unmatched: 7. Written as DNA, the CDR3 is TGTGCCAGCAGCTCTGGGACTAGCGGGAGTACGGATGAGCAGTTCTTC. Translation gives CASSSGTSGSTDEQFF.

At least ten counts were recorded for this clonotype. The chain employs TRBV12-5 and TRBJ2-1; no definite D call. V was pared by 0 bases and J by 5 bases, with 20 bases between. The CDR3 extends over 18 amino acids. The germline V gene has CDR1 LGHNT and CDR2 FRNRAP. This CDR3 reads CASGLVVRAPRPDNEQFF. The CDR3 region has the DNA TGTGCTAGTGGTTTGGTGGTCCGGGCCCCGCGACCTGACAATGAGCAGTTCTTC.

This clonotype was counted many times. The genes are TRBV5-5 and TRBJ2-5, with 9 bases aligning to TRBD1. Germline CDR1 and CDR2: SGHKS and YYEKEE (reference sequence). The CDR3 loop spans 17 amino acids. The V gene end was trimmed by 4 bases and the J gene end by 5 bases; junction bases not matched to a gene: 15. The CDR3 loop is CASSPTPNRGLGETQYF. DNA for the CDR3: TGTGCCAGCAGCCCGACCCCAAACAGGGGGCTCGGGGAGACCCAGTACTTC.

The V and J genes are TRBV12-3 or TRBV12-4 and TRBJ2-7, with TRBD1 as a possible D gene (5 bases). The CDR3 has 14 amino acids. V gave up 2 bases and J gave up 10 bases, with 18 bases separating them. Here the CDR3 DNA reads TGTGCCAGCAGTTTACGGGCAGGACAAGATACCCAGTACTTC. Translation gives CASSLRAGQDTQYF.

This clonotype has a handful of counts. The rearrangement links TRBV29-1 to TRBJ2-3; D remains ambiguous. Germline values: CDR1 SQVTM, CDR2 ANQGSEA. This CDR3 spans 11 amino acids. Trimming pared 4 bases from V and 4 bases from J, leaving 6 bases between. The DNA for the CDR3 is TGCAGCGTTGGGGCCCCAGATACGCAGTATTTT. Amino acids: CSVGAPDTQYF.

This clonotype was seen a few times. The chain recombines TRBV29-1 with TRBJ2-5; 9 bases fit TRBD2. Per the germline V gene, CDR1 is SQVTM and CDR2 is ANQGSEA. Trimming removed 0 bases from V and 2 bases from J; junction bases left unmatched: 4. CDR3 size: 15 residues. The CDR3 loop reads CSVEELAGRQETQYF. CDR3 nucleotide sequence: TGCAGCGTTGAAGAGCTAGCGGGGAGACAAGAGACCCAGTACTTC. The full variable domain, with the rest looked up from reference TRBV29-1 and TRBJ2-5, is SAVISQKPSRDICQRGTSLTIQCQVDSQVTMMFWYRQQPGQSLTLIATANQGSEATYESGFVIDKFPISRPNLTFSTLTVSNMSPEDSSIYLCSVEELAGRQETQYFGPGTRLLVL.

To note about this clonotype: This may arise from a read error, as a much more abundant clone is one base away. This chain joins TRBV12-3 or TRBV12-4 and TRBJ2-7; the match to TRBD2 covers 8 bases. The CDR3 length is 15 residues. Trimming cost V 2 bases and J 3 bases; bases outside gene matches: 6. The CDR3 sequence is CASSLRAGGYYEQYF. The DNA of the CDR3 is TGTGCCAGCAGTTTAAGGGCGGGGGGTTACTACGAGCAGTACTTC.

This clonotype was counted at least ten times. The gene calls are TRBV24-1 and TRBJ2-5; 9 bases are shared with TRBD1. J lost 5 bases, V lost 2 bases, and 5 bases had no gene match. Germline CDR1 reads KGHDR; CDR2 reads SFDVKD. The CDR3 has 15 residues. CDR3 sequence (DNA): TGTGCCACCAGTGATTCCCGGACAGGGGTTGAGACCCAGTACTTC. Protein sequence: CATSDSRTGVETQYF.

The chain links TRBV20-1 to TRBJ2-3, with TRBD2 as a possible D gene (6 bases). Trimming shortened V by 1 base and J by 1 base, and 9 bases separated the two germline ends. Germline CDR1 reads DFQATT; CDR2 reads SNEGSKA (reference sequence). The CDR3 runs 14 residues. The CDR3 reads CSARAGDGTDTQYF. CDR3 DNA sequence: TGCAGTGCTAGAGCGGGGGACGGCACAGATACGCAGTATTTT.

The count of this clonotype is one. A junction boundary mismatches the germline segment, possibly from a read error. As DNA, the CDR3 is TGTGCCAGCAGCCCCCACACAGGGGGCAACTATGACTACACCTTC. This sequence encodes CASSPHTGGNYDYTF. This chain joins TRBV7-2 and TRBJ1-2; 9 bases map to TRBD1. The CDR3 has 15 amino acids. The germline V gene has CDR1 SGHTA and CDR2 FQGNSA.

This clonotype was detected ten times or more. The rearrangement uses TRBV12-5 and TRBJ2-1; TRBD1 matches 9 bases. This CDR3 contains 13 residues. V trimming: 5 bases; J trimming: 5 bases; junction bases outside the gene matches: 1. Germline V CDR1 and CDR2: LGHNT, FRNRAP. CDR3 in amino acids: CASGGTGHNEQFF. As DNA, the CDR3 is TGTGCTAGTGGTGGGACAGGGCACAATGAGCAGTTCTTC.

The rearrangement links TRBV12-3 or TRBV12-4 to TRBJ2-1; D may correspond to TRBD1 or TRBD2 (5 bases each). V shed 6 bases and J shed 7 bases, with 13 bases lying between them. There are 13 residues in the CDR3. This CDR3 reads CASSSSGTNEQFF. The CDR3 DNA follows: TGTGCCAGCAGCTCGAGTGGGACGAATGAGCAGTTCTTC.

This chain joins TRBV5-6 and TRBJ2-3; a weak D match, TRBD2 (6 bases). V lost 4 bases and J 7 bases, leaving 19 bases between the germline ends. CDR1 SGHDT and CDR2 YYEEEE come from the germline V gene. The CDR3 extends over 15 amino acids. DNA for the CDR3: TGTGCCAGCAGCCTTAGCGGTCATGGAACCCATACGCAGTATTTT. Encoded protein: CASSLSGHGTHTQYF. The full variable domain, in which reference TRBV5-6 and TRBJ2-3 provide the parts outside the CDR3, is DAGVTQSPTHLIKTRGQQVTLRCSPKSGHDTVSWYQQALGQGPQFIFQYYEEEERQRGNFPDRFSGHQFPNYSSELNVNALLLGDSALYLCASSLSGHGTHTQYFGPGTRLTVL.

The rearrangement links TRBV13 to TRBJ2-1, with D tentatively TRBD1 (6 bases). Deletions cut 5 bases from V and 15 bases from J, with 20 bases between. The CDR3 spans 13 residues. Germline V lookup: CDR1 PRHDT, CDR2 FYEKMQ (reference sequence). Here the CDR3 DNA reads TGTGCCAGCAGCCGCTACAACCGGGACAACCGGTTCTTC. Its translation is CASSRYNRDNRFF.

The rearrangement joins TRBV12-3 or TRBV12-4 to TRBJ2-1; possible D gene TRBD2, 6 bases. The CDR3 consists of 14 residues. Trimming shortened V by 6 bases and J by 10 bases, and 19 bases separated the two germline ends. The CDR3 DNA reads TGTGCCAGCAGATTTTCCGGGAGCTTTGGGGAGCAGTTCTTC. Amino acids: CASRFSGSFGEQFF.

The sample holds many counts of this clonotype. This rearrangement joins TRBV15 to TRBJ2-5, with 11 bases aligning to TRBD1. From germline, CDR1 is LNHNV and CDR2 YYDKDF (reference sequence). Germline trimming cut 1 base from V and 5 bases from J; bases unmatched to any gene: 12. This CDR3 has 18 residues. In nucleotides, the CDR3 is TGTGCCACCAGCAGAGGGTTTGGACAGGGGGCGAACGTTGAGACCCAGTACTTC. Amino acids: CATSRGFGQGANVETQYF.